A selection of T cell receptor beta chains follows, all from one sample in a study of post-analysis software for immune sequencing data. TCRdb redid the calling of the PCR reads with MiXCR, one entry per CDR3 protein. The sample contains hundreds of thousands of distinct CDR3 sequences, around 40% of which appear only once. Material for sequencing was blood. Source of these receptors: a girl aged 10 to 17 with multiple sclerosis. CDR3s include the opening cysteine and the closing phenylalanine or tryptophan. The order of the fields is clone size, D gene, V gene, J gene, CDR3 protein, CDR3 DNA. A D gene is named only where the DNA matches it firmly. Clone size is shown for a subset of rows, as once, few, many or a class of expanded clone.

>many|.|TRBV7-9|TRBJ2-7
CASSLAGGAYEQYF
TGTGCCAGCAGCTTAGCGGGAGGAGCCTACGAGCAGTACTTC
>.|.|TRBV7-9|TRBJ2-7
CASSLDAGSSPEQYF
TGTGCCAGCAGCTTAGATGCAGGGTCCAGTCCCGAGCAGTACTTC
>.|TRBD2|TRBV5-1|TRBJ2-3
CASSPGLAVGADTQYF
TGCGCCAGCAGCCCCGGACTAGCGGTCGGCGCAGATACGCAGTATTTT
>many|.|TRBV28|TRBJ2-7
CASSLPGQPYEQYF
TGTGCCAGCAGTTTACCAGGACAGCCCTACGAGCAGTACTTC
>few|.|TRBV6-6|TRBJ1-1
CASSYHRPLGRNTEAFF
TGTGCCAGCAGTTACCACAGACCCCTCGGAAGGAACACTGAAGCTTTCTTT
>.|.|TRBV7-2|TRBJ2-5
CASSFSPQETQYF
TGTGCCAGCAGCTTCTCCCCCCAAGAGACCCAGTACTTC
>few|.|TRBV20-1|TRBJ2-3
CSVSSGTDTQYF
TGCAGTGTCTCTAGCGGCACAGATACGCAGTATTTT
>.|TRBD2|TRBV2|TRBJ2-5
CASSDGLAGGPSGETQYF
TGTGCCAGCAGTGACGGACTAGCGGGAGGGCCAAGTGGGGAGACCCAGTACTTC
>.|.|TRBV7-9|TRBJ2-7
CAGSFPGGEQYF
TGTGCCGGCAGCTTCCCCGGTGGCGAGCAGTACTTC
>few|TRBD1|TRBV28|TRBJ1-1
CASIQTGVGMNTEAFF
TGTGCCAGCATCCAGACAGGGGTAGGAATGAACACTGAAGCTTTCTTT
>.|.|TRBV6-6|TRBJ1-5
CASSHQQGHQPQHF
TGTGCCAGCAGCCATCAACAGGGACATCAGCCCCAGCATTTT
>few|.|TRBV29-1|TRBJ2-5
CSSSWVETQYF
TGCAGCAGTTCGTGGGTAGAGACCCAGTACTTC
>.|.|TRBV10-3|TRBJ2-7
CAVRETASSYEQYF
TGTGCCGTCAGGGAGACAGCCTCATCCTACGAGCAGTACTTC
>.|TRBD2|TRBV7-8|TRBJ2-3
CASSLRSSGRTDTQYF
TGTGCCAGCAGCTTGCGTTCTAGCGGGAGGACAGATACGCAGTATTTT
>.|.|TRBV6-1|TRBJ2-1
CASSQGTHTLINQQFF
TGTGCCAGCAGCCAGGGGACACATACTTTAATCAATCAGCAGTTCTTC
>.|TRBD1|TRBV5-1|TRBJ1-2
CASSLFRDRGSGNYGYTF
TGCGCCAGCAGCTTGTTCCGGGACAGGGGGTCGGGGAACTATGGCTACACCTTC
>once|TRBD2|TRBV6-2/TRBV6-3|TRBJ2-1
CASRPLGLALQGNEQFF
TGTGCCAGCAGACCACTCGGACTAGCCTTACAGGGCAATGAGCAGTTCTTC
>.|.|TRBV7-9|TRBJ1-1
CASSPARSNTEAFF
TGTGCCAGCAGCCCCGCCCGGTCTAACACTGAAGCTTTCTTT
>.|TRBD1|TRBV7-2|TRBJ2-3
CASRRQGPDTQYF
TGTGCCAGCAGAAGACAGGGTCCAGATACGCAGTATTTT
>.|TRBD2|TRBV24-1|TRBJ2-3
CATSEALAGAFTDTQYF
TGTGCCACCAGTGAAGCCCTAGCGGGAGCATTCACAGATACGCAGTATTTT
>.|TRBD2|TRBV9|TRBJ2-7
CASSYQTSGRAFYEQYF
TGTGCCAGCAGCTACCAAACGAGCGGGAGGGCCTTTTACGAGCAGTACTTC